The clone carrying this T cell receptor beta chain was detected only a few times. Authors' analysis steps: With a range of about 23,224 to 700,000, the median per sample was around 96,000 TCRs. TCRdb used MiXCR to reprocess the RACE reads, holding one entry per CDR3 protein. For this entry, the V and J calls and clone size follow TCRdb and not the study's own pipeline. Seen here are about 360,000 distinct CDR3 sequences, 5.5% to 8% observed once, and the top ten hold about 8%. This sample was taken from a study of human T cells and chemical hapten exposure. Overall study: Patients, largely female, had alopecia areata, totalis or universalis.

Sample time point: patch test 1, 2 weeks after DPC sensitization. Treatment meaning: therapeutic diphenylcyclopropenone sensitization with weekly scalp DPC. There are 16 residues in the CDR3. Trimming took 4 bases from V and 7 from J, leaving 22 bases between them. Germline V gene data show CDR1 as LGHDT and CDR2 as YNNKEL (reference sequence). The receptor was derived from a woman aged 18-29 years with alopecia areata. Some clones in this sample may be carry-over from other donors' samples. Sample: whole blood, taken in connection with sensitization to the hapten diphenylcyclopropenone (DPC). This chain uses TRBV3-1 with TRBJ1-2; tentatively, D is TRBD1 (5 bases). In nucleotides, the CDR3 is TGTGCCAGCAGCCTCCCAGGGAAGGTGACCCTCTCTGGCTACACCTTC. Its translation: CASSLPGKVTLSGYTF. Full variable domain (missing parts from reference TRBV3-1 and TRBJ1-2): DTAVSQTPKYLVTQMGNDKSIKCEQNLGHDTMYWYKQDSKKFLKIMFSYNNKELIINETVPNRFSPKSPDKAHLNLHINSLELGDSAVYFCASSLPGKVTLSGYTFGSGTRLTVV.